This T cell receptor beta chain emerged from a study of OX40 agonist ivuxolimab in advanced cancers. For context, the study as a whole: Ivuxolimab, which targeted the costimulatory receptor OX40 (CD134), was an agonistic, fully human IgG2 monoclonal antibody. Intravenous ivuxolimab was administered to patients every 2 weeks at six dose levels: 0.01, 0.1, 0.3, 1.5, 3 and 10 mg/kg. Of the approximately 50 dose-escalation patients, hepatocellular carcinoma was present in 19, melanoma in approximately 15, renal cell carcinoma in 9 and head and neck cancer in 9. The dose-escalation cohort was about 83% male with a mean age of about 60 years, ranging from roughly 23 to 90. Prior anti-PD-1, anti-PD-L1 or anti-CTLA-4 therapy was permitted, and approximately 39% of dose-escalation patients had received checkpoint inhibitors. Partial responses occurred in three dose-escalation patients, of whom one had hepatocellular carcinoma and two had cutaneous melanoma. Peripheral TCRbeta sequencing aimed to test whether ivuxolimab altered TCR sequence diversity and caused clonal T-cell expansion. The paper covers the monotherapy dose-escalation part of the phase I ivuxolimab trial, which included N ≈ 54 patients.

Genomic DNA was isolated from the sorted cells so that the TCRbeta CDR3 region could be sequenced. The immunoSEQ Assay was used for sequencing of TCRbeta CDR3 regions. Entries here come from immuneACCESS through TCRdb and include only in-frame sequences with V and J called. Some clones fail to appear in such tables; in the studies checked, an unresolved V gene covers under half of the shortfall, and the cause of the remainder is unknown. A total of more than 30,000 clones appear in this sample, approximately 89% of them only once. The top ten constitute about 9% of the sample. What the work shows at the level of the full study, not this receptor alone: After ivuxolimab, CD8+ T cells had more expanded clones than CD4+ T cells on average. The antigen specificity of the peripheral T cells that underwent clonal expansion was not determined. Low levels of normalized T-cell clonal expansion were also seen in some nonresponding patients. In the 0.1-3.0 mg/kg groups, partial responders had among the lowest normalized peripheral clonal expansion, particularly in CD8+ T cells. At doses of 0.1 to 3.0 mg/kg, clonal expansion of both CD4+ and CD8+ blood T cells was observed from baseline to week 6.

Patients with autoimmune disease history or receiving systemic immunosuppression were excluded from the trial. In every dose cohort, peripheral blood was drawn for TCR sequencing at baseline, cycle 4 day 1, and cycle 7 day 1. The samples were drawn from a first-in-human, open-label, multicenter phase I dose-escalation trial of ivuxolimab. The trial enrolled adults with locally advanced or metastatic head and neck squamous cell, hepatocellular, melanoma or renal cell carcinoma. Before TCR sequencing, CD4+ and CD8+ T cells were separately sorted from peripheral blood. On this clone itself: What antigen it recognizes has not been identified. Per-base qualities were not stored, and no clone one base away is much larger.

The sample here was CD4+ or CD8+ T cells sorted from blood, taken in a trial of the OX40 agonist ivuxolimab. This receptor was identified in an adult with an advanced solid tumor such as melanoma, head and neck, liver or kidney cancer.

The nucleotide sequence is TGTGCCAGCAGTTTATGGGAAGGCAATGAGCAGTTCTTC. Its translation is CASSLWEGNEQFF. Rearrangement joined TRBV27 to TRBJ2-1, with the D gene uncertain. The CDR3 sequence holds 13 residues, the cysteine and phenylalanine included. Of the read, only the CDR3 DNA is kept; its 39 bases are in frame from base 1. Relative to germline, V is 1 base shorter and J is 6 bases shorter, with 7 bases between their ends. Looking up the germline V gene (reference sequence) yields CDR1 MNHEY and CDR2 SMNVEV.